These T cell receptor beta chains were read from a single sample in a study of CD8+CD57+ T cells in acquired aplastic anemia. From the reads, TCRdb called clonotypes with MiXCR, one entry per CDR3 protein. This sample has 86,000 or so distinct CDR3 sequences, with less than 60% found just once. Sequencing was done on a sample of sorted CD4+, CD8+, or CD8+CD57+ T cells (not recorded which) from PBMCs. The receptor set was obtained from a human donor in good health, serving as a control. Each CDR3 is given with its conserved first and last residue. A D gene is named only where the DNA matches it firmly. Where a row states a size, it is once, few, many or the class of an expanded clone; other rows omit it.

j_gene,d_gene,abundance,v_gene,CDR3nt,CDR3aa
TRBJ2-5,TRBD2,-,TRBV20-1,TGCAGTGCTCCGGGACTAGCGGGGTGGTTAGAGACCCAGTACTTC,CSAPGLAGWLETQYF
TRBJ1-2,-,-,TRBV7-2,TGTGCCAGCAGCTTTGACGGCTACTATGGCTACACCTTC,CASSFDGYYGYTF
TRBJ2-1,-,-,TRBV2,TGTGCCATCTCGATCCTACAGGCCTACAATGAGCAGTTCTTC,CAISILQAYNEQFF
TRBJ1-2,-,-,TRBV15,TGTGCCACCAGCAGAGGTGGAGGGTATCCTGGCTACACCTTC,CATSRGGGYPGYTF
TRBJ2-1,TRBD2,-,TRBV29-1,TGCAGCGTTGACAGCGGGAGTGAGATAGCGGCCTACAATGAGCAGTTCTTC,CSVDSGSEIAAYNEQFF
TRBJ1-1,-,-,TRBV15,TGTGCCACCAGCAGAGTTGGCGGGACTGAAGCTTTCTTT,CATSRVGGTEAFF
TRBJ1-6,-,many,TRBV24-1,TGTGCCACCAGTCCAGGGTCCAATTCACCCCTCCACTTT,CATSPGSNSPLHF
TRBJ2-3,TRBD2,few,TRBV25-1,TGTGCCAGCAGCTCGGGAGGCCCGGATACGCAGTATTTT,CASSSGGPDTQYF
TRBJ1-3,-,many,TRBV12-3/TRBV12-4,TGTGCCAGCAGGACAGGTGGGGACACCATATATTTT,CASRTGGDTIYF
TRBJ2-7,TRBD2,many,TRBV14,TGTGCCAGCAGCCCTAGCGGGGGTTCCTACGAGCAGTACTTC,CASSPSGGSYEQYF
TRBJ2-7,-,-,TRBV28,TGTGCCAGCAGTTCCCCCCGGACAGAGCCTTACGAGCAGTACTTC,CASSSPRTEPYEQYF
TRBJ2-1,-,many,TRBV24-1,TGTGCCACCAGTACCCTAGGGGGTGGTGAGCAGTTCTTC,CATSTLGGGEQFF
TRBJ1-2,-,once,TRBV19,TGTGCCAGTAGTATACGGGATGGTCAGGGCTATGGCTACACCTTC,CASSIRDGQGYGYTF
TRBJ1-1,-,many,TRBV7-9,TGTGCCAGCAGCTTCCCGGAGCCACGGAACACTGAAGCTTTCTTT,CASSFPEPRNTEAFF
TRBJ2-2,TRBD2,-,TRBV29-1,TGCAGCGTCCGACTAGCGGGGGGCACCGGGGAGCTGTTTTTT,CSVRLAGGTGELFF
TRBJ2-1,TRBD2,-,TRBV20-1,TGCAGTGCCCTAAGACTAGCGACCTACAATGAGCAGTTCTTC,CSALRLATYNEQFF
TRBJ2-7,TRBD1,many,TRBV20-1,TGCAGTGCTGAGCCAGCGGGACAGGGAAACCACGAGCAGTACTTC,CSAEPAGQGNHEQYF
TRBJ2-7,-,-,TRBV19,TGTGCCTGGAGTGCACACGGAGGGTCCGAGCAGTACTTC,CAWSAHGGSEQYF
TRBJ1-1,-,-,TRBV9,TGTGCCAGCAGCGCCGCCCTCGACACTGAAGCTTTCTTT,CASSAALDTEAFF
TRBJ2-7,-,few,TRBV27,TGTGCCAGCAGGACCCAGGGGACCTACGAGCAGTACTTC,CASRTQGTYEQYF
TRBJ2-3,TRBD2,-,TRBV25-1,TGTGCCAGCACCCGTTGGGTGGGAGGGAGAACAGATACGCAGTATTTT,CASTRWVGGRTDTQYF